This T cell receptor (beta chain) was identified in a study of spatial heterogeneity in lung cancer. This sample's time point: sample taken at primary tumor resection. Unsorted tumor, nontumor lung tissue or cryopreserved PBMC supplied the whole RNA. TCRdb reprocessed the 5' RACE reads with MiXCR, giving one entry per CDR3 protein. The sample carries 45,000 to 55,000 distinct CDR3 sequences, 5.3% recorded once. The germline CDR1 and CDR2 sequences are SGHRS and YFSETQ. Trimming took 0 bases from V and 5 from J, leaving 9 bases between them. The CDR3 length is 14 residues. Sample: PBMCs, taken at surgery. This TCR was recovered from a male donor with early-stage non-small cell lung cancer. This chain connects TRBV5-1 to TRBJ1-5; D gene uncertain. The CDR3 here is CASSLVGGYQPQHF. CDR3 sequence (DNA): TGCGCCAGCAGCTTGGTGGGTGGGTATCAGCCCCAGCATTTT.